The 2 T cell receptor beta chains given below trace back to one sample, sequenced in a study of blood T cell repertoires in COVID-19. The protocol was immunoSEQ multiplex PCR, while the TCRdb copy is restricted to in-frame clones and leaves out a portion. The sample has approximately 340,000 clones; roughly 90% are singletons. The sample taken for sequencing was PBMCs or T cells enriched from blood (not recorded which). Every receptor here comes from a woman in her 40s who had been exposed to COVID-19.

In its sample, this clone was seen a few times. CDR3 in amino acids: CASSPGQGVYEQYF. The CDR3 region has the DNA TGTGCCAGCAGCCCGGGACAGGGGGTCTACGAGCAGTACTTC. The V gene is TRBV6-5, the J gene TRBJ2-7; 11 bases align to TRBD1. V shed 6 bases and J 3 bases; nucleotides not matched to a gene: 4. CDR3 size: 14 residues. CDR1 is MNHEY, CDR2 SVGAGI, per germline.

The genes are TRBV30 and TRBJ2-5; 8 bases agree with TRBD1. This CDR3 has 11 amino acids. V gave up 5 bases and J gave up 5 bases; unmatched junction bases: 1. CDR1 GTSNPN and CDR2 SVGIG come from the germline V gene (reference sequence). CDR3 sequence (DNA): TGTGCCTGGCGGGACAGGGAGACCCAGTACTTC. This sequence encodes CAWRDRETQYF.